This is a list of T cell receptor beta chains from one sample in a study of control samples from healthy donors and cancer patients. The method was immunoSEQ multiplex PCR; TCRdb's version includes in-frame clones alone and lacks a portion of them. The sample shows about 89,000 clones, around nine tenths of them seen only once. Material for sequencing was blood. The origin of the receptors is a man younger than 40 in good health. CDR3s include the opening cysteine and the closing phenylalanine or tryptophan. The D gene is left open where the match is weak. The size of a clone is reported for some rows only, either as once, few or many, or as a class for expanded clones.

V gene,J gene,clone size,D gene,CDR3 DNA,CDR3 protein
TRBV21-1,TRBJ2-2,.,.,TGTGCCAGCAGCAAAGTCCAACAGGGGATCGTCGGGGAGCTGTTTTTT,CASSKVQQGIVGELFF
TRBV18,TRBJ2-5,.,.,TGTGCCAGCTCACCGGACTCAACGGGCGAGACCCAGTACTTC,CASSPDSTGETQYF
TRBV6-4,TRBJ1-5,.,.,TGTGCCAGCCACCCCGATGGGCCCCAGCATTTT,CASHPDGPQHF
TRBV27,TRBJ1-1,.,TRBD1,TGTGCCAGCAGTTTCTCAGGGACAGGGAGGACTGAAGCTTTCTTT,CASSFSGTGRTEAFF
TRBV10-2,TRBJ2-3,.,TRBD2,TGCGCCAGCGGTGGGGGGAGGGCAGATACGCAGTATTTT,CASGGGRADTQYF
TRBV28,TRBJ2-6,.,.,TGTGCCAGCAGAACATCATCTGGGGCCAACGTCCTGACTTTC,CASRTSSGANVLTF
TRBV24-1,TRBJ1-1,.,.,TGTGCCACCAGTGATATGAACACTGAAGCTTTCTTT,CATSDMNTEAFF
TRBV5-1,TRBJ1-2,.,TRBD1,TGCGCCAGCAGCTCATCTCCGGGACAGCTCTATGGCTACACCTTC,CASSSSPGQLYGYTF
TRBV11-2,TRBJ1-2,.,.,TGTGCCAGCAGCTTAGGCCAGGCTTATGGCTACACCTTC,CASSLGQAYGYTF
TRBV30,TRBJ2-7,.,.,TGTGCCTGGAGTGCTGGGTCCAGGCAGTACTTC,CAWSAGSRQYF
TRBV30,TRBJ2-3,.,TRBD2,TGTGCCTGGAGTAATCTCGCGGGGGGGGTCACAGATACGCAGTATTTT,CAWSNLAGGVTDTQYF
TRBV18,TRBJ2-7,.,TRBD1,TGTGCCAGCTCACCACCGTCAAGGACAGGGTACGAGCAGTACTTC,CASSPPSRTGYEQYF
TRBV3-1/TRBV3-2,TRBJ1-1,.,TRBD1,TGTGCCAGCAGCCCCCGGGACAGGGGTTACGGGACTGAAGCTTTCTTT,CASSPRDRGYGTEAFF
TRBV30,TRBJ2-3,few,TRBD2,TGTGCCTGGAGTACAGGACTAGTCAGAGAGACAGATACGCAGTATTTT,CAWSTGLVRETDTQYF
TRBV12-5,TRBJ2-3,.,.,TGTGCTAGTGGCCTCGACTGGAATACGCAGTATTTT,CASGLDWNTQYF
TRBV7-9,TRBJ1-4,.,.,TGTGCCAGCAGCCACCAGTGGTCGGGTGAAAAACTGTTTTTT,CASSHQWSGEKLFF
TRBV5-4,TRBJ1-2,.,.,TGTGCCAGCAGCTTGAAACAGGGAGGAGCCTATGGCTACACCTTC,CASSLKQGGAYGYTF
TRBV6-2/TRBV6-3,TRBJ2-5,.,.,TGTGCCAGCAGTAGTCGGAGACCGGACCAAGAGACCCAGTACTTC,CASSSRRPDQETQYF
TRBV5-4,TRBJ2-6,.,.,TGTGCCAGCAGCTCTAGACAGATCTCTGGGGCCAACGTCCTGACTTTC,CASSSRQISGANVLTF
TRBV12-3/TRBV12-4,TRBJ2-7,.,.,TGTGCCAGCAGTTTCTCCCCTTCCTACGAGCAGTACTTC,CASSFSPSYEQYF
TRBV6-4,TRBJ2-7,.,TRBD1,TGTGCCAGGGGACAGGGGGCACCCTACGAGCAGTACTTC,CARGQGAPYEQYF
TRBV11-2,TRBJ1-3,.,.,TGTGCCAGCAGCTTAGTTCTGGGAAACACCATATATTTT,CASSLVLGNTIYF
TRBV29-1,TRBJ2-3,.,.,TGCCGGAGTGGCACGCTACTCCCCGGGGGAGATACGCAGTATTTT,CRSGTLLPGGDTQYF
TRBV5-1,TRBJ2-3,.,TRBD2,TGCGCCAGCAACCGGGGGGGCGCAGATACGCAGTATTTT,CASNRGGADTQYF
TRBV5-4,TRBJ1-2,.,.,TGTGCCAGCAGCTTGGAGGGTCCAGGGGACGGTGGCTACACCTTC,CASSLEGPGDGGYTF
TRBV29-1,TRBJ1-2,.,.,TGCAGCGTTGAATCTAACAGCATGGGCTATGGCTACACCTTC,CSVESNSMGYGYTF
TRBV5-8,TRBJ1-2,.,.,TGTGCCAGCAGCTTGGATAGATATGGCTACACCTTC,CASSLDRYGYTF
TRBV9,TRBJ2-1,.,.,TGTGCCAGCAGCGTAGGGCAGGGCCCTTACAATGAGCAGTTCTTC,CASSVGQGPYNEQFF
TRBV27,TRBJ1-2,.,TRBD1,TGTGCCAGCAGTTCCAGGGACAGGGGAAACTATGGCTACACCTTC,CASSSRDRGNYGYTF
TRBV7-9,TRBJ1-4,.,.,TGTGCCAGCAGCTTAGAGGGGGTGAGAGACGAAAAACTGTTTTTT,CASSLEGVRDEKLFF
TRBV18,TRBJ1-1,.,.,TGTGCCAGCTCACCCCAAAACAGGAACACTGAAGCTTTCTTT,CASSPQNRNTEAFF
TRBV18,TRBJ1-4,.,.,TGTGCCAGCTCACCACGAGAGTCTCATGAAAAACTGTTTTTT,CASSPRESHEKLFF
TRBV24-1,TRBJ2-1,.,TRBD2,TGTGCCACCAGTGCTCCGCTAGCGGGGAACAATGAGCAGTTCTTC,CATSAPLAGNNEQFF